This TCR beta chain was retrieved from a study of PD-L1 blockade in urothelial cancer (dated 2017 in TCRdb). About the study as a whole: Every patient began therapy at some point between 2013 and 2015 and was given atezolizumab 1,200 mg intravenously every 3 weeks. Durable clinical benefit was achieved by nine patients and was not achieved by 20 patients. An ECOG performance status of 0 or 1 was recorded for the patients, and 0 to 3 prior chemotherapy regimens had been received by the patients. In the same patients, whole exome sequencing and RNA sequencing of pretreatment tumors were performed in addition to TCR sequencing. Durable clinical benefit meant progression-free survival longer than 6 months, and TCR features were also tested against progression-free and overall survival. Pretreatment tumor samples, along with matched peripheral blood collected serially before and after atezolizumab treatment, underwent TCR sequencing. An exploratory multi-omic analysis was conducted of the somatic, immune and clinical correlates of response to PD-L1 blockade with atezolizumab in urothelial cancer. A median of about 140,000 T cells and 83,000 or so unique TCRs was obtained from blood samples, and a median clonality of approximately 0.08 was observed. Twenty-five of 29 patients were identified as males with urothelial cancer of bladder origin, and a prior smoking history was reported by 18 of 29 patients. Around 29 patients had pretreatment blood TCR-seq, some 24 had at least one posttreatment blood collection, and some 24 had tumor TCR-seq. Blood samples were analyzed at two time points: 3 weeks after treatment start (second dose) and 6 weeks after treatment start. Points the paper makes about the study in general: Greater expansion of tumor-associated TCR clones in peripheral blood 3 weeks after the start of treatment was observed in patients with durable benefit (n of about 21, p = 0.022). Improved progression-free and overall survival was found to be associated with pretreatment peripheral blood TCR clonality below the median. Because the sample size was small (n ≈ 31) and many of the analyses were exploratory, the results are meant to be hypothesis-generating.

Note on this clone: The antigen it binds to is not known. Base quality data are lacking; no much larger clone is found one base away.

To estimate absolute template abundance from read counts, synthetic TCR analog templates were spiked into each PCR. The immunoSEQ assay was used to amplify TCRbeta CDR3 regions from genomic DNA with bias-controlled V and J gene primers. Sequencing of rearranged TCRbeta segments was performed at approximately 20X coverage. The study's own analysis went as follows. Clustering was used to correct sequencing errors, and CDR3s were annotated against IMGT so that V, D and J genes could be assigned. Only productive TCRbeta rearrangements were used in downstream analyses, excluding out-of-frame or stop-codon sequences. To compute clonality, Shannon entropy was normalized by the log of the number of unique productive sequences and then subtracted from one. Fisher's exact test with Benjamini-Hochberg correction, at a threshold of adjusted p below 0.01, was used to find clones that differed between time points or between blood and tumor. Imported from immuneACCESS, the table was reduced by TCRdb to in-frame sequences with V and J called. These copies leave out some clones; in studies compared against another copy, an unresolved V gene accounts for under half, and the cause of the remainder is not known. Clone size and the V and J calls come from that table; the DNA yielded D and trimming. For this sample the table gives tens of thousands of clones, of which about 86% were detected only once. The biggest ten clones account for 15% of the sample.

Ends trimmed: V by 4 bases, J by 4 bases; bases unmatched to a gene: 7. The CDR3 spans 15 residues, from the cysteine through the phenylalanine. The read is trimmed to its CDR3 DNA, 45 bases read in frame from base 1. CDR1 is given as MDHEN and CDR2 as SYDVKM, both from the germline V gene. The time point label here, explained by the study, means: pretreatment peripheral blood. The cohort comprised 25 to 35 patients with locally advanced or metastatic urothelial carcinoma treated at Memorial Sloan Kettering on a trial protocol. Peripheral blood mononuclear cells were collected pretreatment and during treatment, at between 1 and 8 total time points per patient. The Qiagen DNeasy Blood extraction kit was used to purify genomic DNA from total PBMCs and tumor samples. PBMCs were collected pretreatment and during treatment and were isolated and stored as previously described.

Material: PBMCs, obtained around atezolizumab (anti-PD-L1) treatment. The chain joins TRBV28 to TRBJ2-1, and TRBD1 aligns with 7 junction nucleotides. The sequence was collected from a man aged 55-75 years with urothelial cancer. The CDR3 corresponds to CASSSHRGRYNEQFF. The bases read TGTGCCAGCAGTTCCCACAGGGGACGGTACAATGAGCAGTTCTTC.